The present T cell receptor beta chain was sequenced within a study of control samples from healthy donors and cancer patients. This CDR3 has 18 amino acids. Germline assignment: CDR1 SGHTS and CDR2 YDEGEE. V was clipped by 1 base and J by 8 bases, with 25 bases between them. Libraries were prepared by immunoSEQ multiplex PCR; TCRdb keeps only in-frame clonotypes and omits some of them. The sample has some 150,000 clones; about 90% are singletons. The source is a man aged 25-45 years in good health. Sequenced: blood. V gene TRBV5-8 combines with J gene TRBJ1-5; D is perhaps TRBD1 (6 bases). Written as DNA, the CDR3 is TGTGCCAGCAGCTTGTGGGGGGACCGGGGGGCCCAAATCAAGCCCCAGCATTTT. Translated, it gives CASSLWGDRGAQIKPQHF.